Listed below are T cell receptor beta chains from one sample, sequenced in a study of blood T cells in healthy people across ages. TCRdb itself ran the 5' RACE reads through MiXCR, one entry per CDR3 protein. The sample includes hundreds of thousands of distinct CDR3 sequences, roughly three fifths of them seen just once. Sequenced sample: blood. The receptors here all came from a man aged 35-49 years in good health. Both conserved end residues are part of each CDR3. The D gene is left open where the match is weak. The listing skips clone size in some rows; elsewhere it reads once, few, many or a size class.

TRBJ1-1 TRBV29-1 - - CSARNTEAFF TGCAGCGCTAGGAACACTGAAGCTTTCTTT
TRBJ2-3 TRBV9 - few CASSGFGKTGTYRTDTQYF TGTGCCAGCAGCGGTTTTGGGAAAACCGGGACATACCGCACAGATACGCAGTATTTT
TRBJ1-1 TRBV5-1 - - CASSLAGSLNTEAFF TGCGCCAGCAGCTTGGCTGGGAGCCTGAACACTGAAGCTTTCTTT
TRBJ2-1 TRBV5-1 - few CASSLRAGEGNEQFF TGCGCCAGCAGCCTCCGGGCAGGGGAAGGCAATGAGCAGTTCTTC
TRBJ1-2 TRBV15 - - CATSSPGGYTF TGTGCCACCAGCTCCCCTGGCGGCTACACCTTC
TRBJ2-7 TRBV5-1 TRBD2 - CASSLLAGGAYEQYF TGCGCCAGCAGCTTGCTAGCGGGAGGAGCCTACGAGCAGTACTTC
TRBJ1-2 TRBV29-1 - few CSVQTFGHGYTF TGCAGCGTTCAGACTTTCGGGCATGGTTACACCTTC
TRBJ1-1 TRBV7-2 - - CASTLGRGINTEAFF TGTGCCAGCACCCTAGGGCGGGGAATAAACACTGAAGCTTTCTTT
TRBJ1-4 TRBV4-2 TRBD1 - CASSLPGQRNEKLFF TGTGCCAGCAGCCTCCCGGGACAGCGTAATGAAAAACTGTTTTTT
TRBJ2-1 TRBV24-1 TRBD1 - CATSDRTGSNEQFF TGTGCCACCAGTGACCGGACAGGATCCAATGAGCAGTTCTTC
TRBJ1-2 TRBV27 - few CASSSGVSRGGYTF TGTGCCAGCAGCAGCGGGGTATCGCGTGGAGGCTACACCTTC
TRBJ2-3 TRBV20-1 TRBD2 - CSVRRSGTSDPDTQYF TGCAGTGTCCGTCGATCCGGGACTAGCGATCCAGATACGCAGTATTTT
TRBJ2-5 TRBV20-1 TRBD1 few CSARRSTGGYQETQYF TGCAGTGCTAGAAGATCGACAGGGGGCTACCAAGAGACCCAGTACTTC
TRBJ2-2 TRBV4-3 - few CASSQLGDRTNTGELFF TGCGCCAGCAGCCAACTAGGAGACAGGACGAACACCGGGGAGCTGTTTTTT
TRBJ2-7 TRBV21-1 - - CASSKTYYEQYF TGTGCCAGCAGCAAAACATACTACGAGCAGTACTTC
TRBJ2-6 TRBV13 - - CVSSSVDVEPSGANVLTF TGTGTCAGCAGCTCTGTGGACGTGGAGCCCTCTGGGGCCAACGTCCTGACTTTC
TRBJ1-2 TRBV3-1 - - CASSPYGQANYGYTF TGTGCCAGCAGCCCATACGGGCAAGCTAACTATGGCTACACCTTC